These 19 T cell receptor beta chains originate from one sample sequenced in a study of T cells in Graves' hyperthyroidism and ophthalmopathy. TCR beta CDR3 regions were amplified from RNA transcripts. First-round RT-PCR with HTBI primers amplified the TCR CDR3 region. TCRdb re-analysed the multiplex PCR reads in MiXCR, keeping a single row per CDR3 protein. This sample carries a few hundred thousand distinct CDR3 sequences, over 15% of them seen once, and the ten largest clones take about 3.7%. Sequenced material: blood. The receptors here all came from a woman aged 18-29 years with Graves' hyperthyroidism.

In its sample, this clonotype was seen many times. The rearrangement links TRBV7-2 to TRBJ1-6; TRBD1 agrees at 8 bases. V trimming: 4 bases; J trimming: 10 bases; junction bases outside the gene matches: 9. Germline values: CDR1 SGHTA, CDR2 FQGNSA. The CDR3 has 15 amino acids. The CDR3 coding sequence is TGTGCCAGCAGCTCACAGGGGGTGGTCGCGTCACCCCTCCACTTT. Its protein is CASSSQGVVASPLHF.

The CDR3 DNA sequence: TGTGCCAGCAGTTACGGTTCAGGGGGCACTGAAGCTTTCTTT. It specifies CASSYGSGGTEAFF. The J gene is TRBJ1-1, the V gene TRBV6-5; 7 positions agree with TRBD1. Germline V gene sequence: CDR1 MNHEY, CDR2 SVGAGI. J lost 4 bases, V lost 2 bases, and 4 bases had no gene match. CDR3 length: 14 amino acids.

This clonotype came up many times. The gene calls are TRBV12-3 or TRBV12-4 and TRBJ1-3, with D tentatively TRBD1 (5 bases). Deletions cut 5 bases from V and 5 bases from J, with 13 bases between. The CDR3 has 14 amino acids. In nucleotides, the CDR3 is TGTGCCAGCAGTCCGGGGACCGACCGAAACACCATATATTTT. This gives the protein CASSPGTDRNTIYF.

Concerning this clonotype itself: Being one base from a much bigger clone, this may be a read error. The rearrangement uses TRBV20-1 and TRBJ2-5; TRBD1 agrees at 8 bases. From germline, CDR1 is DFQATT and CDR2 SNEGSKA (reference sequence). This CDR3 has 13 amino acids. CDR3 in amino acids: CSAAGQVQDTQYF. For the CDR3, the DNA is TGCAGTGCCGCGGGACAGGTACAAGATACCCAGTACTTC.

The rearrangement joins TRBV6-1 to TRBJ2-5, with 12 bases that match TRBD2. V shed 0 bases and J 5 bases; nucleotides not matched to a gene: 7. The CDR3 has 17 residues. CDR1 MNHNS and CDR2 SASEGT come from the germline V gene. CDR3 sequence (DNA): TGTGCCAGCAGTGAAGCGCTAGCGGGGGGGCCGGGGGAGACCCAGTACTTC. As protein: CASSEALAGGPGETQYF.

This clonotype was observed many times. This may stem from a read error, because a much larger clone lies one nucleotide away. The chain uses TRBV12-3 or TRBV12-4 and TRBJ2-7, with D tentatively TRBD1 (6 bases). The CDR3 runs to 13 residues. Trimming pared 6 bases from V and 0 bases from J, leaving 9 bases between. This CDR3 reads CASRTDSSYEQYF. The CDR3 coding sequence is TGTGCCAGCAGGACGGACAGCTCCTACGAGCAGTACTTC.

This clonotype came up a few times. V and J are TRBV20-1 and TRBJ1-1; tentatively, D is TRBD1 (5 bases). Trimming shortened V by 2 bases and J by 4 bases, and 20 bases separated the two germline ends. This CDR3 contains 16 residues. CDR1 and CDR2 from the germline V gene are DFQATT and SNEGSKA (reference sequence). The CDR3 DNA follows: TGCAGTGCTAGAATCCTTTTGGCAGGGACTACCACTGAAGCTTTCTTT. Translation gives CSARILLAGTTTEAFF.

V is TRBV6-2 or TRBV6-3 and J is TRBJ1-2, with D perhaps TRBD1 (6 bases). Trimming stripped 0 bases from V and 8 bases from J, with 13 bases between. Germline CDR1 is MNHEY and CDR2 is SVGEGT. CDR3 length equals 14 residues. The CDR3 here is CASSYSAGEAGYTF. The CDR3 nucleotides are TGTGCCAGCAGTTACTCGGCAGGGGAGGCCGGCTACACCTTC.

This clonotype occurred many times. This chain links TRBV20-1 with TRBJ2-7; TRBD2 might be the D (6 bases). CDR3 length: 13 residues. V was cut by 4 bases and J by 4 bases, with 14 bases left in between. Germline V CDR1 and CDR2: DFQATT, SNEGSKA (reference sequence). CDR3 region: CSAISGETYEQYF. CDR3 nucleotides: TGCAGTGCTATTTCGGGGGAGACGTACGAGCAGTACTTC.

To note about this clonotype: A much bigger clone sits one base away, suggesting this may be a read error. CDR3 sequence: CACSRERGSYGYTF. CDR3 DNA sequence: TGCGCCTGCAGCCGAGAGAGGGGGAGCTATGGCTACACCTTC. This chain uses TRBV4-1 with TRBJ1-2, with D perhaps matching TRBD1 (6 bases). Germline V lookup: CDR1 MGHRA, CDR2 YSYEKL. This CDR3 has 14 amino acids.

This clonotype was found a few times. V gene TRBV6-1 combines with J gene TRBJ1-1, with unresolved D. In germline, CDR1 is MNHNS, CDR2 SASEGT. The V end lost 7 bases, the J end lost 3 bases, and 12 bases lay between the germline ends. This CDR3 has 13 residues. The CDR3: CASIKRVDTEAFF. The CDR3 nucleotides read TGTGCCAGCATCAAACGGGTTGACACTGAAGCTTTCTTT.

This clonotype was observed at least ten times. The genes are TRBV28 and TRBJ2-7; no firm D call. V was pared by 10 bases and J by 4 bases, with 14 bases between. The germline V gene encodes CDR1 MDHEN and CDR2 SYDVKM. The CDR3 extends over 12 amino acids. The CDR3 sequence is CATTVSGYEQYF. CDR3 DNA sequence: TGTGCCACCACAGTCTCAGGATACGAGCAGTACTTC.

In its sample, this clonotype was seen many times. The V and J genes are TRBV28 and TRBJ2-7; D is unclear. The CDR3 sequence is 13 residues long. Trimming removed 3 bases from V and 1 base from J, with 7 bases in between. Germline-derived CDR1 and CDR2 are MDHEN and SYDVKM. The CDR3 bases are TGTGCCAGCAGTTTTGGCCAGTCCTACGAGCAGTACTTC. Translated: CASSFGQSYEQYF.

In this sample, this clonotype turned up many times. The CDR3 reads CASSAAGGTYEQYF. The DNA of the CDR3 is TGTGCCAGCAGTGCAGCGGGGGGAACCTACGAGCAGTACTTC. V gene TRBV12-3 or TRBV12-4 combines with J gene TRBJ2-7; TRBD2 agrees at 9 bases. J lost 2 bases, V lost 5 bases, and 4 bases had no gene match. The CDR3 runs to 14 residues.

V gene TRBV12-3 or TRBV12-4 combines with J gene TRBJ2-7; D unclear. The CDR3 has 13 amino acids. The ends were cut back, 6 bases at V and 2 bases at J, with 11 bases in the middle. The CDR3 is CASRSLGTYEQYF. CDR3 nucleotides: TGTGCCAGCAGATCGCTAGGAACCTACGAGCAGTACTTC.

This clonotype showed up just a few times. The CDR3 sequence is CASSLVGALGGNTIYF. CDR3 DNA: TGCGCCAGCAGCTTGGTTGGGGCCCTTGGTGGAAACACCATATATTTT. The V and J genes are TRBV5-1 and TRBJ1-3; possible D gene TRBD1, 5 bases. The CDR3 totals 16 residues. V lost 0 bases to trimming and J lost 3 bases, with 13 bases between them. Germline CDR1 is SGHRS and CDR2 is YFSETQ. The full variable domain, its missing parts supplied by reference TRBV5-1 and TRBJ1-3, is KAGVTQTPRYLIKTRGQQVTLSCSPISGHRSVSWYQQTPGQGLQFLFEYFSETQRNKGNFPGRFSGRQFSNSRSEMNVSTLELGDSALYLCASSLVGALGGNTIYFGEGSWLTVV.

This clonotype was observed many times. The chain uses TRBV9 and TRBJ2-5; the D gene is possibly TRBD1 (5 bases). Germline CDR1 is SGDLS and CDR2 is YYNGEE. This CDR3 is 15 amino acids long. V lost 0 bases and J lost 2, with 11 bases in between. The CDR3 sequence: CASSVVGLTQETQYF. In DNA form, the CDR3 reads TGTGCCAGCAGCGTAGTGGGGCTTACGCAAGAGACCCAGTACTTC.

The chain employs TRBV4-1 and TRBJ2-2, with TRBD1 matching 11 bases. The V segment lost 6 bases and the J segment 6 bases; nucleotides outside the gene matches: 6. Germline CDR1 is MGHRA and CDR2 is YSYEKL. This CDR3 is built from 15 residues. CDR3 in DNA: TGCGCCAGCAGTGACCGGGACAGGGGGTCCGGGGAGCTGTTTTTT. Amino acids: CASSDRDRGSGELFF.

This clonotype was recorded many times. The rearrangement links TRBV28 to TRBJ2-6; no clear D gene. The V end was cut by 8 bases, the J end by 0 bases, with 5 bases between. Germline V gene data show CDR1 as MDHEN and CDR2 as SYDVKM. The CDR3 covers 13 residues. CDR3 sequence: CASGVSGANVLTF. Here the CDR3 DNA reads TGTGCCAGCGGGGTCTCTGGGGCCAACGTCCTGACTTTC.